Sequencing of this TCR beta chain was carried out in a study of response to subunit inactivated influenza vaccine. V was clipped by 4 bases and J by 1 base; unmatched bases: 1. In germline, CDR1 is LGHDT, CDR2 YNNKEL (reference sequence). This CDR3 contains 14 residues. TCRdb itself ran the RT-PCR reads through MiXCR, one entry per CDR3 protein. The repertoire holds about 500,000 distinct CDR3 sequences, with around 7.9% as singletons. This clonotype came up many times. The genes are TRBV3-1 and TRBJ2-3; TRBD2 matches at 8 bases. This sequence originates from a man aged 45-69 years who received an inactivated influenza vaccine. The sequencing here drew on PBMCs from blood, taken 23 months after vaccination. Written as DNA, the CDR3 is TGTGCCAGCAGCCCTAGCGGGCGCACAGATACGCAGTATTTT. Protein sequence: CASSPSGRTDTQYF.